The clone carrying this T cell receptor beta chain was seen only a few times. This entry comes from a study of T-cell memory formation after mild COVID-19. TCRdb called the 5' RACE reads again in MiXCR, with one record for every CDR3 protein. The sample consists of approximately 400,000 distinct CDR3 sequences, approximately 24% of them appearing once. Germline CDR1 reads MNHEY; CDR2 reads SVGEGT. This CDR3 comprises 13 residues. Material: PBMCs or a T cell subset sorted from them (not recorded which). This clonotype was sampled from an adult woman who had mild COVID-19 (a few samples of this study predate the infection). Cell type and time point are not known. The gene calls are TRBV6-2 or TRBV6-3 and TRBJ2-5; D perhaps matches TRBD2 (6 bases). CDR3 DNA: TGTGGAATCCAGGGACTCAACAAAGAGACCCAGTACTTC. Translated: CGIQGLNKETQYF.